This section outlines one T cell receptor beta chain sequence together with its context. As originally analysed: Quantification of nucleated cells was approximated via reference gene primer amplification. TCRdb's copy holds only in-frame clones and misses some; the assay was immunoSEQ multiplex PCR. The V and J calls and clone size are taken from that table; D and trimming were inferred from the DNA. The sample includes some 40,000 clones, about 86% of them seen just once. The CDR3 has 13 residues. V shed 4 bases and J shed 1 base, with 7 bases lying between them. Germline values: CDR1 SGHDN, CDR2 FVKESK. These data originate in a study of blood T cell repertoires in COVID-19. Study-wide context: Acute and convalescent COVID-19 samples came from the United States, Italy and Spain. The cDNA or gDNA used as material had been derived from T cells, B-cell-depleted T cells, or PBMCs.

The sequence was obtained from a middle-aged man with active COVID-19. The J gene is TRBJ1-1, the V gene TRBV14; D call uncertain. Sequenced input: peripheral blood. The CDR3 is CASSPLRNTEAFF. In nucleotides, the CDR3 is TGTGCCAGCAGCCCACTAAGGAACACTGAAGCTTTCTTT.